A selection of T cell receptor beta chains follows, all from one sample in a study of regulatory T cells in long-lasting Graves disease. TCRdb analysed the multiplex PCR reads with MiXCR anew, one entry per CDR3 protein. This sample has 450,000 or so distinct CDR3 sequences; about 20% occur once, and the top ten carry around 13%. This material consisted of peripheral blood mononuclear cells (PBMCs), taken when the disease was refractory, from a patient treated with antithyroid drugs. All receptors come from a female donor with Graves disease. CDR3s include the opening cysteine and the closing phenylalanine or tryptophan. The D gene is left open where the match is weak. Where a row states a size, it is once, few, many or the class of an expanded clone; other rows omit it.

D	V	J	size	DNA	CDR3
.	TRBV6-1	TRBJ1-2	many	TGTGCCAGCAGTCCCGCATCTCGGGGAGGCTATGGCTACACCTTC	CASSPASRGGYGYTF
.	TRBV5-1	TRBJ1-2	.	TGCGCCAGCACTATGGGGGGTTTATATGGCTACACCTTC	CASTMGGLYGYTF
.	TRBV7-2	TRBJ2-5	many	TGTGCCAGCAGCCAATTTACGGAGACCCAGTACTTC	CASSQFTETQYF
.	TRBV15	TRBJ1-6	many	TGTGCCACCAGCATACATGGTTCACCCCTCCACTTT	CATSIHGSPLHF
TRBD1	TRBV20-1	TRBJ1-6	.	TGCAGTGCTAGGGGGACAGTGATTAATTCACCCCTCCACTTT	CSARGTVINSPLHF
.	TRBV7-2	TRBJ2-4	many	TGTGCCAGCAGCCGAGGGGGGTCGGGCATTCAGTACTTC	CASSRGGSGIQYF
.	TRBV28	TRBJ2-7	many	TGTGCCAGCAGTTTAGAGGGGGGCTACGAGCAGTACTTC	CASSLEGGYEQYF
.	TRBV28	TRBJ1-2	many	TGTGCCAGCAGTTGGGGCCCGGGGAACTATGGCTACACCTTC	CASSWGPGNYGYTF
.	TRBV2	TRBJ1-2	many	TGTGCCAGCAGGGGGGGGTCGGCAACCTATGGCTACACCTTC	CASRGGSATYGYTF
.	TRBV7-9	TRBJ1-6	few	TGTGCCAGCAGCTTAGAGTTGTCACCCCTCCACTTT	CASSLELSPLHF
.	TRBV6-2/TRBV6-3	TRBJ2-7	many	TGTGCCAGCAGTTACTCGACCAATTACGAGCAGTACTTC	CASSYSTNYEQYF
TRBD2	TRBV28	TRBJ2-1	.	TGTGCCAGCAGGTTACCTAGCGGGAATGAGCAGCTCTTC	CASRLPSGNEQLF
TRBD2	TRBV9	TRBJ2-5	.	TGTGCCAGCAGCGCCGAAGAGGAGGGAGGGCAAGAGACCCAGTACTTC	CASSAEEEGGQETQYF
TRBD1	TRBV7-6	TRBJ1-3	.	TGTGCCAGCAGCCGACGGACAGGGGCTGGAAACACCATATATTTT	CASSRRTGAGNTIYF
.	TRBV5-4	TRBJ2-5	few	TGTGCCAGCAGCCGGCAGGCGCGTCAAGAGACCCAGTACTTC	CASSRQARQETQYF
.	TRBV9	TRBJ1-1	many	TGTGCCAGCAGCGTTGCGGGAAGTCGTGAAGCTTTCTTT	CASSVAGSREAFF